This T cell receptor (beta chain) was profiled in a study of blood T cell repertoires in COVID-19. Study-level background: Nucleic acid was either cDNA or gDNA, and it came from T cells, B-cell-depleted T cells, or PBMCs.

The CDR3 is 14 residues long. The germline V and J ends were trimmed by 0 bases and 4 bases, with 7 bases remaining between them. The germline V gene has CDR1 MGHRA and CDR2 YSYEKL. This clone appeared a single time. Authors' data handling: Reference gene primer amplification gave nucleated cell count estimates. The method was immunoSEQ multiplex PCR; TCRdb's version includes in-frame clones alone and lacks a portion of them. V, J and clone size are those of that table, while D and trimming were read from the DNA. The sample comprises a few hundred thousand clones, about 91% of which are singletons, and around 1.6% rests with the top ten.

The source of this sequence is a woman aged 30 to 39 with COVID-19, enrolled during active disease. This chain joins TRBV4-1 and TRBJ1-3; possible D gene TRBD1, 6 bases. Sequencing input: peripheral blood. For the CDR3, the DNA is TGCGCCAGCAGCCAAGAAACAGGGGGAAACACCATATATTTT. This gives the protein CASSQETGGNTIYF.